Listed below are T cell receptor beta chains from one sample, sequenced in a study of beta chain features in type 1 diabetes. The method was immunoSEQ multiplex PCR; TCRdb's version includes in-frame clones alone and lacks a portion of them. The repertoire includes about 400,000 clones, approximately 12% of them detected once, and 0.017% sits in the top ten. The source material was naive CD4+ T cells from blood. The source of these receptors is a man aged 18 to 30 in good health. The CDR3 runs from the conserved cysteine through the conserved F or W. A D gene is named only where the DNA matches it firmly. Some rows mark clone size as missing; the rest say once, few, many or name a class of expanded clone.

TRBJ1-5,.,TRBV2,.,TGTGCCAGCAGGTTACAGCCAAATAGCAATCAGCCCCAGCATTTT,CASRLQPNSNQPQHF
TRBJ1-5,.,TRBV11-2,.,TGTGCCAGCAGCCCCGCTGCGAATCAGCCCCAGCATTTT,CASSPAANQPQHF
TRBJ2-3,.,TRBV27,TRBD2,TGTGCCAGCAGCCCGGGACTAGCGGGAGCCGGAGGAGATACGCAGTATTTT,CASSPGLAGAGGDTQYF
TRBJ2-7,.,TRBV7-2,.,TGTGCCAGCAGCTTGCGGGAATCCTACGAGCAGTACTTC,CASSLRESYEQYF
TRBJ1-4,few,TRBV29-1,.,TGCAGCGTCGGACACGGTAATGAAAAACTGTTTTTT,CSVGHGNEKLFF
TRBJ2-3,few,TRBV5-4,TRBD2,TGTGCCAGCAGCTTGGCGACTAGCGGTAACACAGATACGCAGTATTTT,CASSLATSGNTDTQYF
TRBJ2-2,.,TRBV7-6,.,TGTGCCAGCAGCTTAGTTGGAGGTTGGGGGGAGCTGTTTTTT,CASSLVGGWGELFF
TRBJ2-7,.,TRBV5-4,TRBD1,TGTGCCAGCAGTCGCCTGACAGGGGGCATCGACGAGCAGTACTTC,CASSRLTGGIDEQYF
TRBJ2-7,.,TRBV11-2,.,TGTGCCAGCAGCCCCGCTATCATGGCGGGGAAGTCCTACGAGCAGTACTTC,CASSPAIMAGKSYEQYF
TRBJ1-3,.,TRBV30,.,TGTGCCTGGAACGGTCAGGGAATTTCCGTCTCTGGAAACACCATATATTTT,CAWNGQGISVSGNTIYF
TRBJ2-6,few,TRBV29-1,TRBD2,TGCAGCGTTGAGGCGGGAGCAGGGGCCAACGTCCTGACTTTC,CSVEAGAGANVLTF
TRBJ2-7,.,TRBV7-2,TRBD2,TGTGCCAGCAGCTACGTAGCGGGGGCCTCCTACGAGCAGTACTTC,CASSYVAGASYEQYF
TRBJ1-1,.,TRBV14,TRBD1,TGTGCCAGCAGCCCGACAGGGGTTGAAGCTTTCTTT,CASSPTGVEAFF
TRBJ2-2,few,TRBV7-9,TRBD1,TGTGCCAGCAGCTTCGCCAGGGGGTACACCGGGGAGCTGTTTTTT,CASSFARGYTGELFF
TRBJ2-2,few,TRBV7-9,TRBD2,TGTGCCAGCAGTTACGGACTAGCGGGGGGTAACACCGGGGAGCTGTTTTTT,CASSYGLAGGNTGELFF
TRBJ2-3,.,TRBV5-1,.,TGCGCCAGCAGCTTGGACAGGCCCAGCACAGATACGCAGTATTTT,CASSLDRPSTDTQYF
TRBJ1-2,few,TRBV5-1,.,TGCGCCAGCAGTCCGGGACAATACTATGGCTACACCTTC,CASSPGQYYGYTF
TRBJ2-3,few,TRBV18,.,TGTGCCAGCTCACCACCTACAGGGCGCAACACAGATACGCAGTATTTT,CASSPPTGRNTDTQYF
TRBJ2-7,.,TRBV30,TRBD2,TGTGCCTGGAGTCCCGGGGGGTTTCTCGAGCAGTACTTC,CAWSPGGFLEQYF
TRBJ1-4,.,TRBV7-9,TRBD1,TGTGCCAGCAGCCTAGACAGGGCAGGCGAAAAACTGTTTTTT,CASSLDRAGEKLFF
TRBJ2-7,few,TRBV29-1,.,TGCAGCGTTGGTCTCCAGGGACTTTACGAGCAGTACTTC,CSVGLQGLYEQYF
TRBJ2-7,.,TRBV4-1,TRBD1,TGCGCCAGCAGCCTTGACCGGGACAGAGCCTACGAGCAGTACTTC,CASSLDRDRAYEQYF
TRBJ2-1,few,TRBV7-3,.,TGTGCCAGCAGCTTACGGCGAACTAGTAGCTCCTACAATGAGCAGTTCTTC,CASSLRRTSSSYNEQFF
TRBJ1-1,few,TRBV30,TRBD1,TGTGCCTGGAGTGGGACAGGGGGGCTGGCTTTCTTT,CAWSGTGGLAFF
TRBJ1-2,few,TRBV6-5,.,TGTGCCAGCAGTTACTCGCAGGGCCTCGGAGGCTACACCTTC,CASSYSQGLGGYTF
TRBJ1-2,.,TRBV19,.,TGTGCCAGTAGTATAAGAGGAGGGGCTCAGTATGGCTACACCTTC,CASSIRGGAQYGYTF